These 25 T cell receptor beta chains came from one sample sequenced in a study of shared clonotypes between healthy human individuals. CD45RO negativity and positive selection for CCR7 defined naive CD8 cells, a population that excluded terminally differentiated effector memory CD45RA+ cells. Profiled with immunoSEQ multiplex PCR; TCRdb holds only in-frame clones, not every one. Of approximately 2,000,000 clones listed, 85% to 95% are singletons. Source material: naive CD8+ T cells from PBMCs. Receptor source: a man between 18 and 29 years old in good health. Some clones in this sample may be carry-over from other donors' samples.

The count of this clone is one. This chain uses TRBV25-1 with TRBJ1-2, with a possible D match to TRBD1 (6 bases). The V end lost 2 bases, the J end lost 8 bases, and 12 bases lay between the germline ends. Per the germline V gene, CDR1 is MGHDK and CDR2 is SYGVNS. This CDR3 is built from 13 residues. CDR3 sequence (DNA): TGTGCCAGCAGTGAAAGACAGGCAGCCGGCTACACCTTC. The encoded protein is CASSERQAAGYTF.

This clone was seen just once. V and J are TRBV28 and TRBJ1-6; D perhaps matches TRBD1 (6 bases). V lost 5 bases and J lost 10, with 18 bases in between. Per germline, CDR1 MDHEN and CDR2 SYDVKM. The CDR3 covers 15 residues. CDR3: CASSVTGLGGSPLHF. CDR3 DNA: TGTGCCAGCAGTGTCACAGGGTTGGGGGGCTCACCCCTCCACTTT. Based on the CDR3 plus reference TRBV28 and TRBJ1-6, the full variable domain is DVKVTQSSRYLVKRTGEKVFLECVQDMDHENMFWYRQDPGLGLRLIYFSYDVKMKEKGDIPEGYSVSREKKERFSLILESASTNQTSMYLCASSVTGLGGSPLHFGNGTRLTVT.

The V gene is TRBV11-3, the J gene TRBJ2-3; 7 bases are a match to TRBD1. Trimming cost V 6 bases and J 7 bases; bases outside gene matches: 7. Per the germline V gene, CDR1 is SGHNT and CDR2 is YENEEA. The CDR3 is 13 residues long. The CDR3 DNA follows: TGTGCCAGCAGGCGAAGAGGGGGCCATACGCAGTATTTT. Amino acid sequence: CASRRRGGHTQYF.

This chain joins TRBV6-5 and TRBJ1-5; D is unclear. The germline V gene has CDR1 MNHEY and CDR2 SVGAGI. Trimming pared 8 bases from V and 5 bases from J, leaving 19 bases between. This CDR3 region has 15 residues. The DNA for the CDR3 is TGTGCCAGCCGGAGATTGGATTCAGTGGATCAGCCCCAGCATTTT. It codes for CASRRLDSVDQPQHF.

The V call is TRBV7-6, the J call TRBJ2-5, with 11 bases lining up with TRBD2. Germline V CDR1 and CDR2: SGHVS, FNYEAQ. With V trimmed by 0 bases and J by 5 bases, 8 bases remained unmatched. This CDR3 is 17 amino acids long. CDR3 nucleotide sequence: TGTGCCAGCAGCTTAGCGTTGGGTCTAGCGGGGGGTGAGACCCAGTACTTC. It encodes CASSLALGLAGGETQYF.

The V gene is TRBV5-4, the J gene TRBJ2-1; D gene unclear. V gave up 0 bases and J gave up 8 bases, with 6 bases separating them. Germline assignment: CDR1 SGHNT and CDR2 YYREEE (reference sequence). The CDR3 consists of 12 residues. CDR3 DNA sequence: TGTGCCAGCAGCTTGGGACGGGATGAGCAGTTCTTC. It is translated as CASSLGRDEQFF.

The rearrangement links TRBV7-6 to TRBJ2-1, with 11 bases fitting TRBD2. Germline V gene lookup returns CDR1 SGHVS and CDR2 FNYEAQ. V shed 5 bases, J shed 2 bases, and the junction held 8 bases outside the gene matches. This CDR3 contains 17 residues. The CDR3: CASSPFELAGAYNEQFF. The CDR3 bases are TGTGCCAGCAGCCCCTTTGAACTAGCGGGGGCCTACAATGAGCAGTTCTTC.

V gene TRBV7-8 combines with J gene TRBJ2-2; the match to TRBD1 covers 8 bases. V lost 5 bases to trimming and J lost 7 bases; unmatched junction nucleotides: 9. The length of the CDR3 is 15 residues. Germline V lookup: CDR1 SGHVS, CDR2 FQNEAQ. CDR3 nucleotides: TGTGCCAGCAGCGCCACCAGGGGGCGCGGCGGGGAGCTGTTTTTT. Translation gives CASSATRGRGGELFF. Filled out from reference TRBV7-8 and TRBJ2-2, the complete variable domain reads GAGVSQSPRYKVAKRGQDVALRCDPISGHVSLFWYQQALGQGPEFLTYFQNEAQLDKSGLPSDRFFAERPEGSVSTLKIQRTQQEDSAVYLCASSATRGRGGELFFGEGSRLTVL.

The chain links TRBV28 to TRBJ2-3; D is unclear. Germline CDR1 reads MDHEN; CDR2 reads SYDVKM. This CDR3 comprises 16 residues. V shed 6 bases and J shed 0 bases, with 16 bases lying between them. The CDR3: CASRLARAYSTDTQYF. The CDR3 coding sequence is TGTGCCAGCAGGCTCGCCCGGGCTTATAGCACAGATACGCAGTATTTT. Full variable domain (missing parts from reference TRBV28 and TRBJ2-3): DVKVTQSSRYLVKRTGEKVFLECVQDMDHENMFWYRQDPGLGLRLIYFSYDVKMKEKGDIPEGYSVSREKKERFSLILESASTNQTSMYLCASRLARAYSTDTQYFGPGTRLTVL.

The rearrangement links TRBV14 to TRBJ2-1, with TRBD1 matching 8 bases. Germline CDR1 and CDR2: SGHDN and FVKESK. This CDR3 is 16 amino acids long. V dropped 4 bases and J dropped 0; count of bases not matched to a gene: 5. The CDR3 loop reads CASSPRQGISYNEQFF. CDR3 DNA: TGTGCCAGCAGCCCGAGACAGGGGATCTCCTACAATGAGCAGTTCTTC.

The chain combines TRBV4-3 with TRBJ1-1, with D hard to call. Looked up from germline, CDR1 is LGHNA and CDR2 is YSLEER. The CDR3 is 16 amino acids. The germline V and J ends were trimmed by 3 bases and 6 bases, with 20 bases remaining between them. The DNA for the CDR3 is TGCGCCAGCAGCCATTACCCGCAAGGGTCGGGCGCTGAAGCTTTCTTT. Protein: CASSHYPQGSGAEAFF.

The chain has TRBV4-1 and TRBJ2-7; 7 nucleotides line up with TRBD2. CDR1 and CDR2 (germline): MGHRA, YSYEKL. Germline trimming cut 0 bases from V and 3 bases from J; bases unmatched to any gene: 8. This CDR3 has 16 residues. The CDR3 nucleotides are TGCGCCAGCAGCCAAGACTGGACGGGAGGTATCTACGAGCAGTACTTC. Residues: CASSQDWTGGIYEQYF.

V is TRBV5-4 and J is TRBJ2-3; D tentatively fits TRBD1 or TRBD2 (5 bases each). CDR1 is SGHNT, CDR2 YYREEE, per germline (reference sequence). The CDR3 contains 16 residues. The V end lost 4 bases, the J end lost 3 bases, and 18 bases lay between the germline ends. CDR3 bases: TGTGCCAGCAGCCCGCAGGGCCTAGCCGTGACAGATACGCAGTATTTT. Its protein product is CASSPQGLAVTDTQYF.

This clone was seen more than once but under ten times. The chain is built from TRBV9 and TRBJ1-1; a weak D match, TRBD1 (5 bases). The CDR3 runs to 12 residues. CDR1 and CDR2 (germline): SGDLS, YYNGEE. The germline V and J ends were trimmed by 7 bases and 3 bases, with 10 bases remaining between them. The CDR3 DNA sequence: TGTGCCAGCGGGAAGGGGTACACTGAAGCTTTCTTT. Translation gives CASGKGYTEAFF.

The chain has TRBV7-3 and TRBJ2-1; TRBD2 aligns across 7 bases. There are 15 residues in the CDR3. Germline V gene sequence: CDR1 SGHTA, CDR2 FQGTGA. J gave up 8 bases and V 2 bases, and 9 bases lay outside the gene matches. CDR3 region: CASSLVRTSRHEQFF. Here the CDR3 DNA reads TGTGCCAGCAGCTTAGTTCGGACTAGTCGCCATGAGCAGTTCTTC. Supplemented by reference TRBV7-3 and TRBJ2-1, the full variable domain reads GAGVSQTPSNKVTEKGKYVELRCDPISGHTALYWYRQSLGQGPEFLIYFQGTGAADDSGLPNDRFFAVRPEGSVSTLKIQRTERGDSAVYLCASSLVRTSRHEQFFGPGTRLTVL.

This clone was observed a single time. The rearrangement uses TRBV7-9 and TRBJ2-5; 8 bases map to TRBD1. The CDR3 consists of 15 residues. V lost 4 bases to trimming and J lost 3 bases; unmatched junction nucleotides: 7. Germline CDR1 SEHNR, CDR2 FQNEAQ (reference sequence). The CDR3 sequence: CASSSPLDREETQYF. CDR3 DNA: TGTGCCAGCAGCTCGCCTCTGGACAGGGAAGAGACCCAGTACTTC.

The chain is built from TRBV13 and TRBJ2-2, with 8 bases lining up with TRBD1. CDR1 is PRHDT and CDR2 is FYEKMQ in the germline V gene (reference sequence). V lost 2 bases to trimming and J lost 7 bases; unmatched junction nucleotides: 9. There are 16 residues in the CDR3. CDR3 DNA sequence: TGTGCCAGCAGCTTATCCGGACAGGGCTGGAGCGGGGAGCTGTTTTTT. Residues: CASSLSGQGWSGELFF.

The rearrangement links TRBV29-1 to TRBJ2-7; 11 nucleotides match TRBD2. The V and J ends lost 6 bases and 4 bases, in that order; junction bases with no gene match: 5. The CDR3 runs 13 residues. Germline CDR1 is SQVTM and CDR2 is ANQGSEA. The CDR3 protein is CSVSTSGTYEQYF. As DNA, the CDR3 is TGCAGCGTCTCGACTAGCGGGACTTACGAGCAGTACTTC.

This clone was observed a handful of times. This chain uses TRBV6-5 with TRBJ1-1; D ambiguous. The germline gives CDR1 MNHEY, CDR2 SVGAGI. The CDR3 has 11 amino acids. Trimming left V 6 bases short and J 2 bases short, with 4 bases between. CDR3 sequence reads: CASRFNTEAFF. In DNA, the CDR3 is TGTGCCAGCAGGTTCAACACTGAAGCTTTCTTT.

The genes are TRBV7-9 and TRBJ1-1; D is undetermined. Germline V gives CDR1 SEHNR, CDR2 FQNEAQ (reference sequence). The V end was cut by 5 bases, the J end by 5 bases, with 12 bases between. The CDR3 covers 13 residues. DNA for the CDR3: TGTGCCAGCAGCCTACCCTCAGAGACTGAAGCTTTCTTT. Its translation: CASSLPSETEAFF.

V gene TRBV5-1 combines with J gene TRBJ2-1; 10 bases agree with TRBD2. Germline-derived CDR1 and CDR2 are SGHRS and YFSETQ. J was trimmed by 2 bases and V by 4 bases; bases with no gene match: 12. CDR3 length equals 18 residues. CDR3 nucleotides: TGCGCCAGCAGCCCGGCCCCTCTAGCGGGAGTGACCTACAATGAGCAGTTCTTC. Amino acid sequence: CASSPAPLAGVTYNEQFF.

The CDR3, as DNA: TGTGCCAGCAGTCAAGACAGCCGCAAGCAGTTCTTC. It yields the protein CASSQDSRKQFF. The chain carries TRBV11-2 and TRBJ2-1, with D perhaps matching TRBD1 (5 bases). The CDR3 spans 12 residues. Per germline, CDR1 SGHAT and CDR2 FQNNGV. V was cut by 6 bases and J by 11 bases, with 14 bases left in between.

This chain joins TRBV6-1 and TRBJ1-3; D not certain. The germline gives CDR1 MNHNS, CDR2 SASEGT. The CDR3 runs 18 residues. Trimming left V 0 bases short and J 2 bases short, with 17 bases between. The CDR3 spells CASSEALPRPGPGNTIYF. The CDR3 DNA reads as TGTGCCAGCAGTGAAGCGCTTCCCAGGCCCGGACCTGGAAACACCATATATTTT.

The V gene is TRBV7-9, the J gene TRBJ2-7; TRBD1 agrees at 7 bases. CDR1 and CDR2 from the germline V gene are SEHNR and FQNEAQ (reference sequence). There are 16 residues in the CDR3. The V gene end was trimmed by 4 bases and the J gene end by 2 bases; junction bases not matched to a gene: 11. The CDR3 region is CASSSINRGRAYEQYF. Here the CDR3 DNA reads TGTGCCAGCAGCTCGATAAACAGGGGTCGTGCCTACGAGCAGTACTTC. Together with reference TRBV7-9 and TRBJ2-7, the CDR3 gives the full variable domain: DTGVSQNPRHKITKRGQNVTFRCDPISEHNRLYWYRQTLGQGPEFLTYFQNEAQLEKSRLLSDRFSAERPKGSFSTLEIQRTEQGDSAMYLCASSSINRGRAYEQYFGPGTRLTVT.

The chain uses TRBV2 and TRBJ2-7; 8 nucleotides agree with TRBD1. The CDR3 is 14 residues long. CDR1 is SNHLY, CDR2 FYNNEI, per germline. The V gene end was trimmed by 6 bases and the J gene end by 5 bases; junction bases not matched to a gene: 9. CDR3 amino acids: CASSEPPTGDEQYF. The DNA of the CDR3 is TGTGCCAGCAGCGAACCCCCGACAGGGGACGAGCAGTACTTC.